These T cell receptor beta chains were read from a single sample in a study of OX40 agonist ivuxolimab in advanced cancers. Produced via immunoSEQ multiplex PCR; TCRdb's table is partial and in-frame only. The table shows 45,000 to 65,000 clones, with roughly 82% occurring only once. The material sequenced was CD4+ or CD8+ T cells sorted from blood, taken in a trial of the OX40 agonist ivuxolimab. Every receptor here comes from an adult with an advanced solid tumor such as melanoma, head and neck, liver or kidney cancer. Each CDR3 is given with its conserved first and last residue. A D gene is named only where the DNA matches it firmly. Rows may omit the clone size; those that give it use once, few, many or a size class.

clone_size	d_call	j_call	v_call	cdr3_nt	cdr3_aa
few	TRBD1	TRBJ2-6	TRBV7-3	TGTGCCAGCAGCCCACGGCCCGTGACAGGGGGAGCTGGGGCCAACGTCCTGACTTTC	CASSPRPVTGGAGANVLTF
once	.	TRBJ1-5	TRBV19	TGTGCCAGTAGTATCGGGACCCTGGGCAATCAGCCCCAGCATTTT	CASSIGTLGNQPQHF
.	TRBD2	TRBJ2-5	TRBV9	TGTGCCAGCAGCGTATCTAGCGGGGGGGCTGAGACCCAGTACTTC	CASSVSSGGAETQYF
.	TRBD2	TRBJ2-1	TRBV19	TGTGCCAGTAGTAGGACCGGGACTAGCGGGGGCTTTTCTATCTACAATGAGCAGTTCTTC	CASSRTGTSGGFSIYNEQFF
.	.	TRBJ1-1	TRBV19	TGTGCCAGTAGTATCGGTCCGGCCCTATTGAACACTGAAGCTTTCTTT	CASSIGPALLNTEAFF
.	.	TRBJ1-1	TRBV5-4	TGTGCCAGCAGCAACGGGCTGATGAACACTGAAGCTTTCTTT	CASSNGLMNTEAFF
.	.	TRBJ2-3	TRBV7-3	TGTGCCAGCAGCCCTGGGGCGGCTAGCACAGATACGCAGTATTTT	CASSPGAASTDTQYF
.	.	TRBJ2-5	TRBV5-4	TGTGCCAGCAGCTTAGGATGGAGTACGGGACCGGAGACCCAGTACTTC	CASSLGWSTGPETQYF
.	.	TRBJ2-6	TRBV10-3	TGTGCCATGGGACGGGCTGGGGCCAACGTCCTGACTTTC	CAMGRAGANVLTF
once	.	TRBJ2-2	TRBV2	TGTGCCAGCACCCGAGGGGTCAGGTCACCCGGGGAGCTGTTTTTT	CASTRGVRSPGELFF
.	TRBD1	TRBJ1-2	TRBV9	TGTGCCAGCAGCGTACAGGGGGCGAGTGGCTACACCTTC	CASSVQGASGYTF
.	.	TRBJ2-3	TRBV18	TGTGCCAGCTCACGGACACGACTCGTAGATACGCAGTATTTT	CASSRTRLVDTQYF
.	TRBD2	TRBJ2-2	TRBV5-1	TGCGCCAGCAGCTTGGACGCCGGGACTAGCAGCACCGGGGAGCTGTTTTTT	CASSLDAGTSSTGELFF
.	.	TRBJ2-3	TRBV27	TGTGCCAGCAGTTTATGGGGGCGGACCGCAGATACGCAGTATTTT	CASSLWGRTADTQYF
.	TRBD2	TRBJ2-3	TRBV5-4	TGTGCCAGCAGCTTGACTAGCGGGGGATCAAATACGCAGTATTTT	CASSLTSGGSNTQYF
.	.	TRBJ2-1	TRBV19	TGTGCCAGTAGTATAGGTCGGGGAGACCACAATGAGCAGTTCTTC	CASSIGRGDHNEQFF
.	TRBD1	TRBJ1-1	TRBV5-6	TGTGCCAGCAGCCTCTGGGACAGGGGGTCGAACACTGAAGCTTTCTTT	CASSLWDRGSNTEAFF
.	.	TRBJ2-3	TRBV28	TGTGCCAGCAGTTTAATTTTGCAAGTGGAAAAAGATACGCAGTATTTT	CASSLILQVEKDTQYF
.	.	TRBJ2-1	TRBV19	TGTGCCAGTAGTATGGGCGGTTCCTACAATGAGCAGTTCTTC	CASSMGGSYNEQFF
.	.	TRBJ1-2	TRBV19	TGTGCCAGTAGTCCCCGACGGACTGACTACTATGGCTACACCTTC	CASSPRRTDYYGYTF
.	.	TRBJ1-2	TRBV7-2	TGTGCCAGCAGCTCCCGGGGGGGGGACTATGGCTACACCTTC	CASSSRGGDYGYTF
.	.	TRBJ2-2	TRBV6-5	TGTGCCAGCCGGGGGACCTTCGGGGAGCTGTTTTTT	CASRGTFGELFF
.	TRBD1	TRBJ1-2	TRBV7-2	TGTGCCAGCAGGGAACCGGGACAGGGGAGGGGCGGCTACACCTTC	CASREPGQGRGGYTF
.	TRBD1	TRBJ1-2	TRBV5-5	TGTGCCAGCAGCTTCGGACAGGGAGGGGGCTACACCTTC	CASSFGQGGGYTF
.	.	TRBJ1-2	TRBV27	TGTGCCAGCAGTTTATCTGGGGGACTCGTCTATGGCTACACCTTC	CASSLSGGLVYGYTF
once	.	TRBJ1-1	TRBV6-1	TGTGCCAGCAGTGAACAGGCTCCTCTCGGCACTGAAGCTTTCTTT	CASSEQAPLGTEAFF
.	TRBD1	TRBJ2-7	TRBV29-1	TGCAGCGTCGCTCCCGGGACAGGCTACGAGCAGTACTTC	CSVAPGTGYEQYF
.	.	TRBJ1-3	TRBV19	TGTGCCAGTAGTGGCCAAGCCCATCCCACGTGGCGAAGCTCTGGAAACACCATATATTTT	CASSGQAHPTWRSSGNTIYF
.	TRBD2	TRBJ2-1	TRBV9	TGTGCCAGCAGCGTGGGGGGAGGGCGGATCTCCTACAATGAGCAGTTCTTC	CASSVGGGRISYNEQFF
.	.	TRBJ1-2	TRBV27	TGTGCCAGCAGTTCAACCCGACAGAACTATGGCTACACCTTC	CASSSTRQNYGYTF
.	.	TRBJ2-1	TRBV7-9	TGTGCCAGCAGTTGGGATATGGGGAATGAGCAGTTCTTC	CASSWDMGNEQFF
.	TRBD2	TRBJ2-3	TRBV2	TGTGCCAGCACCGCGGGAGGGCCGACAGATACGCAGTATTTT	CASTAGGPTDTQYF
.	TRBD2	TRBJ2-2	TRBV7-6	TGTGCCAGCAGCTTAAGGCCAGGGACTAGCGGCGGAGGGTCGAACACCGGGGAGCTGTTTTTT	CASSLRPGTSGGGSNTGELFF
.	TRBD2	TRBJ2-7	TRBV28	TGTGCCAGCAGTTTACACGGGGGGTACGAGCAGTACTTC	CASSLHGGYEQYF
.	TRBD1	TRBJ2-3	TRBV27	TGTGCCAGCAGTTCACTTCTCAGGACAGGGGGCGAGCTTACGCAGTATTTT	CASSSLLRTGGELTQYF
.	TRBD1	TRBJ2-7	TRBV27	TGTGCCAGCAGTCGACCCGGGACAGGGCTGTTGGAGCAGTACTTC	CASSRPGTGLLEQYF
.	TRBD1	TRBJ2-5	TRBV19	TGTGCCAGTAGTATAGGGGGACAGGGCGAGACCCAGTACTTC	CASSIGGQGETQYF
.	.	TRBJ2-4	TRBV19	TGTGCCAGTTGCGCAGGTAGGGGAGCCAAAAACATTCAGTACTTC	CASCAGRGAKNIQYF
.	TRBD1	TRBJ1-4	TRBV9	TGTGCCAGCAGCGCCTGGACAGGGGGCGGGGAAAAACTGTTTTTT	CASSAWTGGGEKLFF
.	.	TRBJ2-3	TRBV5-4	TGTGCCAGCAGCTTGGCGGCAGATACGCAGTATTTT	CASSLAADTQYF
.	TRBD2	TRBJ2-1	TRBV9	TGTGCCAGCAGCGTCTCTAGCGGGGGAGAGCAGTTCTTC	CASSVSSGGEQFF
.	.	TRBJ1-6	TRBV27	TGTGCCAGCAGTTTATCCAGACCGAGAGCTAGCAGCTCCTATAATTCACCCCTCCACTTT	CASSLSRPRASSSYNSPLHF
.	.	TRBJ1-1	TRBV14	TGTGCCAGCAGCCAACCTCCCAGGAACACTGAAGCTTTCTTT	CASSQPPRNTEAFF
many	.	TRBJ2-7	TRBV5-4	TGTGCCAGCAGCTTCAGGACAGCCAGCGAGCAGTACTTC	CASSFRTASEQYF
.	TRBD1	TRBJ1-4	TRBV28	TGTGCCTGGGGGGGACAGGGGAGAGAAAAACTGTTTTTT	CAWGGQGREKLFF
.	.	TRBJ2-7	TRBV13	TGTGCCAGCAGCTCCTACCCCGGCAGGTCCCCCGAGCAGTACTTC	CASSSYPGRSPEQYF
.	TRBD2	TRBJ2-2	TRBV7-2	TGTGCCAGCAGCTTAATTTTTCGACTAGCGGGGGAGAACACCGGGGAGCTGTTTTTT	CASSLIFRLAGENTGELFF
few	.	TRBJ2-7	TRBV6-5	TGTGCCAGCAGCGCCCGGGGGGCCCTCTACGAGCAGTACTTC	CASSARGALYEQYF
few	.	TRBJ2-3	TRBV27	TGTGCCAGCAGTTTAACGGCTCCCACAGATACGCAGTATTTT	CASSLTAPTDTQYF
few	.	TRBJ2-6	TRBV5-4	TGTGCCAGCAGCTTGCTAGAGGGGGGGGCCAACGTCCTGACTTTC	CASSLLEGGANVLTF
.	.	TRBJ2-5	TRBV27	TGTGCCAGCAGCCACAGTTTCCAAGAGACCCAGTACTTC	CASSHSFQETQYF
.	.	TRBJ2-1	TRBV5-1	TGCGCCAGCAGCCCAGGCAGTCTAGGCAATGAGCAGTTCTTC	CASSPGSLGNEQFF
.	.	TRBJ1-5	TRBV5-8	TGTGCCAGCAGCTATGTCCGGGAACGAAATCAGCCCCAGCATTTT	CASSYVRERNQPQHF
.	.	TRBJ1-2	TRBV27	TGTGCCAGCAGTTCCGGCGCGACTAACTATGGCTACACCTTC	CASSSGATNYGYTF
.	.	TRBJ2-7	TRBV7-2	TGTGCCAGCAGCCCGCTCTACGAGCAGTACTTC	CASSPLYEQYF